The 5 T cell receptor beta chains given below trace back to one sample, sequenced in a study of T cells after yellow fever vaccination. TCRdb redid the calling of the 5' RACE reads with MiXCR, one entry per CDR3 protein. The table lists about 140,000 distinct CDR3 sequences, 7% to 9% of them singletons. Here the sequenced sample was CD4+ T cells sorted from PBMCs, taken 5 days after the yellow fever booster vaccination. Receptor source: a man aged 30-40 years who received the YFV17D yellow fever vaccine.

This clonotype has ten or more counts. This sequence joins TRBV6-2 or TRBV6-3 and TRBJ2-2; the match to TRBD1 covers 9 bases. CDR1 and CDR2 (germline): MNHEY, SVGEGT. The CDR3 has 15 amino acids. V lost 8 bases, J lost 2 bases, and 6 bases stayed unmatched. CDR3 region: CASLKGQGNTGELFF. The CDR3 DNA reads as TGTGCCAGCCTTAAGGGACAGGGAAACACCGGGGAGCTGTTTTTT.

This clonotype was recorded at least ten times. V is TRBV10-3 and J is TRBJ2-5; 13 positions agree with TRBD2. Germline V CDR1 and CDR2: ENHRY, SYGVKD. This CDR3 is 14 amino acids long. Trimming took 4 bases from V and 4 from J; bases not matched to a gene: 0. CDR3 in amino acids: CAISGTSGRETQYF. DNA for the CDR3: TGTGCCATCAGTGGGACTAGCGGGAGAGAGACCCAGTACTTC.

This clonotype was found many times. The rearrangement uses TRBV12-3 or TRBV12-4 and TRBJ1-4; TRBD1 aligns across 7 bases. The CDR3 extends over 15 amino acids. With V trimmed by 5 bases and J by 4 bases, 7 bases remained unmatched. The CDR3 region is CASSSPGQNNEKLFF. DNA for the CDR3: TGTGCCAGCAGTAGTCCGGGACAGAATAATGAAAAACTGTTTTTT.

This clonotype showed up many times. This chain uses TRBV7-2 with TRBJ2-7; unclear D gene. The CDR3 has 15 amino acids. V was clipped by 0 bases and J by 4 bases, with 13 bases between them. The V gene's germline CDR1 is SGHTA and CDR2 FQGNSA. CDR3 residues: CASSLAGVGSYEQYF. The CDR3 DNA sequence: TGTGCCAGCAGCTTAGCTGGTGTCGGGTCTTACGAGCAGTACTTC.

This clonotype showed up many times. The gene calls are TRBV20-1 and TRBJ2-7, with 11 bases lining up with TRBD2. This CDR3 has 14 residues. The germline CDR1 and CDR2 sequences are DFQATT and SNEGSKA (reference sequence). V was pared by 2 bases and J by 3 bases, with 3 bases of the junction left unmatched. CDR3 region: CSARFGTSGYEQYF. For the CDR3, the DNA is TGCAGTGCTAGATTCGGGACTAGCGGCTACGAGCAGTACTTC.